This T cell receptor beta chain appears in the sequencing data of a study of T-cell reconstitution after alpha-beta-depleted transplantation in children. Preparation of the TCRbeta library used unique molecular identifiers. Using its own MiXCR run on the PCR reads, TCRdb lists one record per CDR3 protein. The table shows hundreds of thousands of distinct CDR3 sequences, with around 7.7% occurring only once. V shed 6 bases and J 0 bases; nucleotides not matched to a gene: 9. The CDR3 extends over 16 amino acids. V is TRBV12-3 or TRBV12-4 and J is TRBJ2-7, with 9 positions matching TRBD2. This clonotype originated in a male patient under 10 years old who had a stem cell transplant for acute myeloid leukemia, so the T cells may come from the graft donor. Sequenced material: PBMCs, mostly from graft donor cells, taken 360 days after TCRalphabeta/CD19-depleted stem cell transplant. The CDR3 region has the DNA TGTGCCAGCAGCTCCCCGTCTAGCGGGAACTCCTACGAGCAGTACTTC. It encodes CASSSPSSGNSYEQYF.